This passage covers 27 T cell receptor beta chains from one sample sequenced in a study of blood T cell repertoires in COVID-19. The repertoire was sequenced with immunoSEQ multiplex PCR; TCRdb's copy has only in-frame clones and lacks some. The sample records a few hundred thousand clones, roughly nine tenths being singletons. Material: PBMCs or T cells enriched from blood (not recorded which). The receptor source for this set is a middle-aged woman who had been exposed to COVID-19.

Regarding this clone: The sample holds other DNA sequences that translate to the same CDR3. CDR3 residues: CASSLSGGYEQYF. The CDR3 DNA reads as TGTGCCAGCAGCTTATCAGGCGGGTACGAGCAGTACTTC. The chain has TRBV7-9 and TRBJ2-7, with a possible D match to TRBD2 (5 bases). Looked up from germline, CDR1 is SEHNR and CDR2 is FQNEAQ (reference sequence). V lost 2 bases and J 4 bases, leaving 9 bases between the germline ends. CDR3 length equals 13 residues.

This clone was recorded once. The chain employs TRBV11-3 and TRBJ1-3; the D is unclear. CDR3 length: 15 residues. CDR1 and CDR2 (germline): SGHNT, YENEEA. Trimming shortened V by 0 bases and J by 4 bases, and 10 bases separated the two germline ends. In nucleotides, the CDR3 is TGTGCCAGCAGCTTAGATGCGTCGGAGGGAAACACCATATATTTT. This encodes CASSLDASEGNTIYF.

The gene calls are TRBV9 and TRBJ1-6, with D unresolved. Trimming took off 5 bases at V and 5 bases at J, with 20 bases between the two ends. This CDR3 comprises 17 residues. Germline loops: CDR1 SGDLS, CDR2 YYNGEE. The CDR3 DNA is TGTGCCAGCAGTCCGTTGGGAGGGCGGGGTGATAATTCACCCCTCCACTTT. Translating gives CASSPLGGRGDNSPLHF.

This sequence joins TRBV15 and TRBJ1-2; 10 bases line up with TRBD1. This CDR3 contains 16 residues. Trimming removed 4 bases from V and 1 base from J; junction bases left unmatched: 6. Germline CDR1 and CDR2: LNHNV and YYDKDF (reference sequence). CDR3: CATSKGQGRVNYGYTF. The DNA for the CDR3 is TGTGCCACCAGCAAGGGACAGGGGCGGGTTAACTATGGCTACACCTTC.

This sequence joins TRBV27 and TRBJ1-2; 7 bases agree with TRBD1. The germline gives CDR1 MNHEY, CDR2 SMNVEV (reference sequence). V dropped 2 bases and J dropped 4; count of bases not matched to a gene: 7. The CDR3 is made up of 15 amino acids. The CDR3 sequence is CASSLEGALGYGYTF. DNA of the CDR3: TGTGCCAGCAGTTTAGAGGGGGCGCTGGGCTATGGCTACACCTTC.

The chain couples TRBV2 to TRBJ2-3, with 10 bases fitting TRBD2. J was trimmed by 3 bases and V by 4 bases; bases with no gene match: 10. CDR1 SNHLY and CDR2 FYNNEI come from the germline V gene. CDR3 length: 17 residues. CDR3 nucleotides: TGTGCCAGCAGTGTCTCCTCTAGCGGGAGTAGAACAGATACGCAGTATTTT. It codes for CASSVSSSGSRTDTQYF.

This chain uses TRBV19 with TRBJ1-1; D is ambiguous. Trimming removed 10 bases from V and 0 bases from J, with 18 bases in between. This CDR3 has 15 residues. The germline CDR1 and CDR2 sequences are LNHDA and SQIVND (reference sequence). CDR3 in DNA: TGTGCCACCAGAGGGCAGGCCTCCATGAACACTGAAGCTTTCTTT. It encodes CATRGQASMNTEAFF.

The chain is built from TRBV24-1 and TRBJ2-1, with 7 positions matching TRBD1. The CDR3 spans 15 residues. V lost 7 bases to trimming and J lost 8 bases; unmatched junction nucleotides: 13. Looked up from germline, CDR1 is KGHDR and CDR2 is SFDVKD. The CDR3 loop reads CATSLRGPSRDEQFF. DNA for the CDR3: TGTGCCACCAGCCTGAGGGGGCCATCTCGCGATGAGCAGTTCTTC.

This CDR3 reads CASRMGLADSTDTQYF. CDR3 nucleotides: TGCGCCAGCAGGATGGGACTAGCGGATAGCACAGATACGCAGTATTTT. V is TRBV5-1 and J is TRBJ2-3; 11 bases line up with TRBD2. The CDR3 loop spans 16 amino acids. Germline CDR1 is SGHRS and CDR2 is YFSETQ. J was trimmed by 0 bases and V by 5 bases; bases with no gene match: 5. The complete variable domain, with remaining parts taken from reference TRBV5-1 and TRBJ2-3, reads KAGVTQTPRYLIKTRGQQVTLSCSPISGHRSVSWYQQTPGQGLQFLFEYFSETQRNKGNFPGRFSGRQFSNSRSEMNVSTLELGDSALYLCASRMGLADSTDTQYFGPGTRLTVL.

A single count supports this clone. The chain combines TRBV7-8 with TRBJ1-4, with D possibly TRBD1 on 5 matching bases. CDR1 SGHVS and CDR2 FQNEAQ come from the germline V gene. V was clipped by 6 bases and J by 5 bases, with 19 bases between them. The CDR3 totals 16 residues. CDR3 coding DNA: TGTGCCAGCAGTCCAAGGACGGGGGACCAAAATGAAAAACTGTTTTTT. Protein: CASSPRTGDQNEKLFF. Full variable domain (outside the CDR3, taken from reference TRBV7-8 and TRBJ1-4): GAGVSQSPRYKVAKRGQDVALRCDPISGHVSLFWYQQALGQGPEFLTYFQNEAQLDKSGLPSDRFFAERPEGSVSTLKIQRTQQEDSAVYLCASSPRTGDQNEKLFFGSGTQLSVL.

The chain combines TRBV5-8 with TRBJ1-5, with TRBD1 identical over 7 bases. V gave up 3 bases and J gave up 7 bases; unmatched junction bases: 10. CDR1 and CDR2 (germline): SGHTS, YDEGEE. The CDR3 loop spans 15 amino acids. CDR3 coding DNA: TGTGCCAGCAGCTCGGGACAGAAAGTTCGCCAGCCCCAGCATTTT. As protein: CASSSGQKVRQPQHF.

The CDR3 spells CASSATQPVDGYTF. CDR3 nucleotides: TGTGCCAGCAGTGCGACACAGCCGGTGGATGGCTACACCTTC. V gene TRBV2 combines with J gene TRBJ1-2; D is unclear. The germline V gene has CDR1 SNHLY and CDR2 FYNNEI. V lost 4 bases, J lost 6 bases, and 15 bases lay in between. This CDR3 has 14 amino acids.

This chain links TRBV15 with TRBJ1-5; D is perhaps TRBD1 (5 bases). Germline-derived CDR1 and CDR2 are LNHNV and YYDKDF (reference sequence). Trimming stripped 0 bases from V and 1 base from J, with 13 bases between. The CDR3 has 17 amino acids. This CDR3 reads CATSRDLGRESNQPQHF. CDR3 nucleotide sequence: TGTGCCACCAGCAGAGATCTGGGCAGGGAAAGCAATCAGCCCCAGCATTTT.

This clone showed up just once. This chain uses TRBV2 with TRBJ1-1; D remains ambiguous. In germline, CDR1 is SNHLY, CDR2 FYNNEI. The CDR3 has 11 amino acids. Trimming removed 9 bases from V and 3 bases from J, with 8 bases in between. CDR3 region: CASTMDTEAFF. The CDR3 nucleotides are TGTGCCAGTACTATGGACACTGAAGCTTTCTTT.

In its sample, this clone was seen a few times. The rearrangement uses TRBV20-1 and TRBJ1-2; weak D call: TRBD1 (6 bases). There are 12 residues in the CDR3. Germline V gene lookup returns CDR1 DFQATT and CDR2 SNEGSKA (reference sequence). V was clipped by 3 bases and J by 8 bases, with 13 bases between them. The DNA of the CDR3 is TGCAGTGCTAGTCTTCCAGGGGACGGCTACACCTTC. This encodes CSASLPGDGYTF.

V and J are TRBV3-1 (or the pseudogene TRBV3-2) and TRBJ2-7; 10 bases map to TRBD2. Trimming cost V 0 bases and J 4 bases; bases outside gene matches: 6. CDR3 size: 16 residues. Germline values: CDR1 LGHDT, CDR2 YNNKEL (reference sequence). The CDR3 loop is CASSQDTASGRYEQYF. The CDR3 DNA reads as TGTGCCAGCAGCCAAGATACTGCTAGCGGGAGATACGAGCAGTACTTC.

The chain links TRBV2 to TRBJ2-1; D uncertain. V was trimmed by 1 base and J by 10 bases, leaving 17 bases between them. CDR3 length: 15 amino acids. The germline V gene encodes CDR1 SNHLY and CDR2 FYNNEI. This CDR3 is CASSEESSRLVEQFF. In DNA form, the CDR3 reads TGTGCCAGCAGTGAAGAAAGTAGCCGCCTTGTGGAGCAGTTCTTC.

This clone was found once. The chain couples TRBV14 to TRBJ2-2, with a tentative D call TRBD1 (5 bases). This CDR3 region has 15 residues. Trimming shortened V by 0 bases and J by 6 bases, and 11 bases separated the two germline ends. Germline loops: CDR1 SGHDN, CDR2 FVKESK. The CDR3 DNA is TGTGCCAGCAGCCAAGACCCAGGGTTTTCCGGGGAGCTGTTTTTT. This codes for CASSQDPGFSGELFF. Full variable domain (outside the CDR3, taken from reference TRBV14 and TRBJ2-2): EAGVTQFPSHSVIEKGQTVTLRCDPISGHDNLYWYRRVMGKEIKFLLHFVKESKQDESGMPNNRFLAERTGGTYSTLKVQPAELEDSGVYFCASSQDPGFSGELFFGEGSRLTVL.

This chain joins TRBV7-2 and TRBJ1-1, with D tentatively TRBD1 (5 bases). Deletions cut 5 bases from V and 4 bases from J, with 11 bases between. The CDR3 length is 13 residues. Looked up from germline, CDR1 is SGHTA and CDR2 is FQGNSA. CDR3 in amino acids: CASSTRGTTEAFF. CDR3 nucleotides: TGTGCCAGCAGCACGCGGGGGACCACTGAAGCTTTCTTT.

The chain employs TRBV15 and TRBJ1-5; the D is unclear. Trimming stripped 4 bases from V and 2 bases from J, with 12 bases between. CDR3 length: 15 residues. The germline CDR1 and CDR2 sequences are LNHNV and YYDKDF (reference sequence). Written as DNA, the CDR3 is TGTGCCACCAGCACCCTAAGAGCCGGCAATCAGCCCCAGCATTTT. It is translated as CATSTLRAGNQPQHF.

The chain employs TRBV5-1 and TRBJ1-2; unclear D gene. The CDR3 covers 14 residues. Per germline, CDR1 SGHRS and CDR2 YFSETQ. V dropped 0 bases and J dropped 3 bases, with 9 bases sitting between them. CDR3 amino acids: CASSLETVDYGYTF. As DNA, the CDR3 is TGCGCCAGCAGCTTGGAAACAGTGGACTATGGCTACACCTTC.

This clone occurred a few times. The chain uses TRBV19 and TRBJ1-1; D call uncertain. CDR3 length equals 16 residues. Germline V gene lookup returns CDR1 LNHDA and CDR2 SQIVND (reference sequence). The V end was cut by 3 bases, the J end by 0 bases, with 14 bases between. Here the CDR3 reads CASSMPRFGVNTEAFF. The CDR3 bases are TGTGCCAGTAGTATGCCGCGGTTCGGGGTGAACACTGAAGCTTTCTTT.

V gene TRBV3-1 (or the pseudogene TRBV3-2) combines with J gene TRBJ2-1; tentative D call: TRBD2 (6 bases). In germline, CDR1 is LGHDT, CDR2 YNNKEL (reference sequence). V was shortened by 4 bases and J by 5 bases, with 18 bases between the two germline ends. This CDR3 contains 16 residues. The CDR3, as DNA: TGTGCCAGCAGCCCCTTCTCAAGCGGGCCAGACAATGAGCAGTTCTTC. It encodes CASSPFSSGPDNEQFF.

The chain is built from TRBV9 and TRBJ2-1; 11 bases align to TRBD2. This CDR3 spans 15 amino acids. V gave up 4 bases and J gave up 4 bases; unmatched junction bases: 4. Per germline, CDR1 SGDLS and CDR2 YYNGEE. CDR3 DNA: TGTGCCAGCAGCCCCGGGACTAGCGGATACAATGAGCAGTTCTTC. Translation gives CASSPGTSGYNEQFF.

The chain couples TRBV7-9 to TRBJ2-7, with TRBD1 as a possible D gene (5 bases). Germline V gene data show CDR1 as SEHNR and CDR2 as FQNEAQ (reference sequence). Trimming left V 4 bases short and J 1 base short, with 8 bases between. The CDR3 spans 13 residues. This CDR3 reads CASSSGISYEQYF. CDR3 coding DNA: TGTGCCAGCAGCTCAGGGATTTCCTACGAGCAGTACTTC. The whole variable domain, remainder taken from reference TRBV7-9 and TRBJ2-7, is DTGVSQNPRHKITKRGQNVTFRCDPISEHNRLYWYRQTLGQGPEFLTYFQNEAQLEKSRLLSDRFSAERPKGSFSTLEIQRTEQGDSAMYLCASSSGISYEQYFGPGTRLTVT.

V and J are TRBV25-1 and TRBJ2-7; the D gene is possibly TRBD1 (6 bases). V lost 4 bases and J 3 bases, leaving 10 bases between the germline ends. CDR1 is MGHDK, CDR2 SYGVNS, per germline. The CDR3 totals 13 residues. CDR3 nucleotide sequence: TGTGCCAGCAGTGCGGCAGGGGACTACGAGCAGTACTTC. Residues: CASSAAGDYEQYF.

The chain joins TRBV9 to TRBJ2-1; D might be TRBD2 (6 bases). The ends were cut back, 6 bases at V and 3 bases at J, with 13 bases in the middle. There are 14 residues in the CDR3. Germline loops: CDR1 SGDLS, CDR2 YYNGEE. CDR3 sequence reads: CASNRGLVYNEQFF. CDR3 in DNA: TGTGCCAGCAACCGGGGACTCGTCTACAATGAGCAGTTCTTC.